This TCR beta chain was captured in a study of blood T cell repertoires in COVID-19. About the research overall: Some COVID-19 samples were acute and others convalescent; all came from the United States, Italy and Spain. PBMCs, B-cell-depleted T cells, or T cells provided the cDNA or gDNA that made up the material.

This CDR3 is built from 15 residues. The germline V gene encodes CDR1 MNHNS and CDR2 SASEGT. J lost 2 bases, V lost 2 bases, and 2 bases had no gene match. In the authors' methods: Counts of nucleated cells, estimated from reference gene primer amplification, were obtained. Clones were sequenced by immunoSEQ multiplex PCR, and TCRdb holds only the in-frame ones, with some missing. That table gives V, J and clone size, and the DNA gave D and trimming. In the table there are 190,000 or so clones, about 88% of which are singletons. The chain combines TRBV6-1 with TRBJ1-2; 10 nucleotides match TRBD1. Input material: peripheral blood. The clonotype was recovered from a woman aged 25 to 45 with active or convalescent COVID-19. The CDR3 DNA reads TGTGCCAGCAGTGAAAGGACAGGGGGAAACTATGGCTACACCTTC. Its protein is CASSERTGGNYGYTF.